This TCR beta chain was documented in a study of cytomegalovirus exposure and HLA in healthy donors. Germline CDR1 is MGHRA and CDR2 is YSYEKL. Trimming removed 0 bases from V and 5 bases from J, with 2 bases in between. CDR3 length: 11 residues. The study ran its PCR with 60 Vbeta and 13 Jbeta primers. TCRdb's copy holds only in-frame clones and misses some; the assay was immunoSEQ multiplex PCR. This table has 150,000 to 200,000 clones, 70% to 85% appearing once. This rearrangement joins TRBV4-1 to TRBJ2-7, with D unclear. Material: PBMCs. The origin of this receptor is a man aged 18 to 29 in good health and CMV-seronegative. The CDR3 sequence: CASSQDDEQYF. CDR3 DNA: TGCGCCAGCAGCCAAGACGACGAGCAGTACTTC.